This paragraph covers one TCR beta chain sequence. As originally analysed: Scientists estimated how many nucleated cells there were by amplifying reference gene primers. Using immunoSEQ multiplex PCR, the repertoire was profiled, and TCRdb retains in-frame clones only, with some absent. That table gives V, J and clone size, and the DNA gave D and trimming. The sample holds about 400,000 clones, nearly 90% seen once. The sample comes from a study of blood T cell repertoires in COVID-19. About the research overall: The United States, Italy and Spain provided the acute and convalescent COVID-19 samples. PBMCs, B-cell-depleted T cells, or T cells were the source of the cDNA or gDNA that made up the material.

Sequenced material: PBMCs or T cells enriched from blood (not recorded which). The receptor was isolated from a woman aged 18-30 years with acute COVID-19.

The CDR3 is CASSAGTDSGNTIYF. The CDR3 DNA sequence: TGTGCCAGCAGTGCAGGGACAGACTCTGGAAACACCATATATTTT. V usage is TRBV2 and J usage is TRBJ1-3; 7 bases are a match to TRBD1. Germline lookup yields CDR1 SNHLY and CDR2 FYNNEI. This CDR3 region has 15 residues. V was pared by 4 bases and J by 0 bases, with 3 bases of the junction left unmatched.